Listed below are T cell receptor beta chains from one sample, sequenced in a study of tumor and adjacent non-tumor tissue in lung cancer. One entry per CDR3 protein, called by TCRdb with MiXCR from the multiplex PCR reads. The repertoire consists of more than 55,000 distinct CDR3 sequences, with 65% to 80% occurring once and the leading ten covering more than 35%. The sample taken for sequencing was distant non-tumor lung tissue. These receptors were obtained from a man between 60 and 75 years old with non-small cell lung cancer. CDR3s include the opening cysteine and the closing phenylalanine or tryptophan. Fields, in order: J gene, CDR3 length, V gene, CDR3 protein.

TRBJ2-5 | 15 | TRBV6-5 | CASSPNPGLRETQYF
TRBJ2-1 | 14 | TRBV5-1 | CDNSGGDSYNEQFF
TRBJ2-7 | 14 | TRBV15 | CATSRDRQTYEQYF
TRBJ2-1 | 13 | TRBV29-1 | CSVHDNFHNVQFF
TRBJ2-1 | 14 | TRBV12-3/TRBV12-4 | CANSFGHGVKEQFF
TRBJ2-1 | 13 | TRBV4-1 | CASSQKGDSEQFF
TRBJ1-6 | 13 | TRBV6-5 | CASSFILYSPLHF
TRBJ1-2 | 14 | TRBV10-3 | CTISEPEANYGYTF
TRBJ1-2 | 15 | TRBV6-5 | CASSRQAGNSYCYTF
TRBJ2-1 | 11 | TRBV29-1 | CSVGREAEQFF
TRBJ2-1 | 15 | TRBV12-5 | CASGYETSGYNEQFF
TRBJ2-1 | 14 | TRBV14 | CASGQAGGRSEQFF
TRBJ2-7 | 13 | TRBV28 | CDSSPPGSYEQYF
TRBJ2-3 | 16 | TRBV18 | CASSPGTSGNTDTQYF
TRBJ1-6 | 14 | TRBV10-3 | CTIRGCNSNSPLHF
TRBJ1-2 | 15 | TRBV6-5 | CASSYTSAALRGCTF
TRBJ2-1 | 15 | TRBV29-1 | CSIGGGRINYNEQFF
TRBJ2-1 | 17 | TRBV6-2/TRBV6-3 | CAISYNIRGSFTPEQLF
TRBJ1-2 | 14 | TRBV28 | CASTPLGTNNGYTF
TRBJ2-2 | 16 | TRBV12-3/TRBV12-4 | CASSLGGGQGTGELFF
TRBJ1-5 | 16 | TRBV7-8 | CASSLAWRGRTQPQHF
TRBJ1-3 | 15 | TRBV6-1 | CANSEGTGPGNIIYF
TRBJ2-2 | 14 | TRBV12-3/TRBV12-4 | CASTDRLNTGQLFF
TRBJ2-3 | 13 | TRBV6-1 | CASDLGNTDTQYF
TRBJ2-7 | 12 | TRBV19 | CATGTGVYAQYF
TRBJ2-3 | 15 | TRBV5-5 | CASSSTGTSTDTRYF
TRBJ1-2 | 16 | TRBV6-2/TRBV6-3 | CASRFWEGKMSYGYTF
TRBJ1-2 | 14 | TRBV4-2 | CASSQPASRESFTF
TRBJ2-3 | 16 | TRBV11-3 | CANSYGLAVSTDTQYF
TRBJ2-5 | 14 | TRBV5-1 | CASRASGNAETQYF
TRBJ2-1 | 15 | TRBV12-3/TRBV12-4 | CASRPSGITDNGQFF
TRBJ2-3 | 12 | TRBV29-1 | CNVEGLRDSQYF
TRBJ2-3 | 17 | TRBV12-3/TRBV12-4 | CASSLGLAGGSKDTQYF
TRBJ2-2 | 15 | TRBV5-1 | CACSSELRDTGELFF
TRBJ2-5 | 14 | TRBV6-6 | CASASRRPQEKQYF
TRBJ2-1 | 13 | TRBV29-1 | CSVEGTSFNEQFF
TRBJ2-7 | 13 | TRBV6-5 | CANCYRLDSQQYF
TRBJ1-2 | 14 | TRBV6-5 | CASSRQGGNNYIHF
TRBJ2-3 | 16 | TRBV4-2 | CASSQGGTSGTDMQYF
TRBJ2-5 | 14 | TRBV11-1 | CASGKDTYLETQYF
TRBJ2-1 | 15 | TRBV6-1 | CASTETTGIDNEQFF
TRBJ1-6 | 14 | TRBV20-1 | CSAHPGQLNSPPHF
TRBJ2-7 | 14 | TRBV9 | CAGSAGTSGYEQCF
TRBJ1-1 | 17 | TRBV15 | CATGPRRTGATNIEAFF
TRBJ1-4 | 14 | TRBV6-1 | CPSSEVGRGEKLFF
TRBJ1-1 | 14 | TRBV20-1 | CSASEDREGIEALF
TRBJ1-1 | 14 | TRBV20-1 | CSTRQAGSFTEAFF
TRBJ2-7 | 15 | TRBV4-1 | CASSFLTGNSYEQYF
TRBJ2-4 | 15 | TRBV5-4 | CASSPNTGWGNIQYF
TRBJ1-5 | 14 | TRBV10-3 | CAISGVQAGQPQHF
TRBJ2-3 | 14 | TRBV29-1 | CSVEGDFPTDTHYF